This T cell receptor (beta chain) is drawn from a study of PD-1 blockade in classical Hodgkin lymphoma. Study-level findings and limits: According to reports, newly diagnosed patients had lower baseline TCR diversity than healthy donors, and relapsed/refractory patients had lower baseline TCR diversity still.

A word on this clone: Its antigen is undetermined.

Assay: immunoSEQ multiplex PCR; the TCRdb copy retains only in-frame clones and omits some. The sample includes some 70,000 clones, over 90% of them seen just once. The time point is: newly diagnosed, previously untreated cHL patient sample. Sequencing was performed on peripheral blood mononuclear cells (PBMCs). The clonotype was recovered from a human donor with classical Hodgkin lymphoma.

The CDR3 loop reads CASGGREFTGELFF. DNA for the CDR3: TGTGCCTCGGGAGGGCGGGAGTTCACCGGGGAGCTGTTTTTT. V is TRBV30 and J is TRBJ2-2, with 8 bases fitting TRBD2. V shed 7 bases, J shed 4 bases, and the junction held 8 bases outside the gene matches. The CDR3 consists of 14 residues. Per the germline V gene, CDR1 is GTSNPN and CDR2 is SVGIG (reference sequence).